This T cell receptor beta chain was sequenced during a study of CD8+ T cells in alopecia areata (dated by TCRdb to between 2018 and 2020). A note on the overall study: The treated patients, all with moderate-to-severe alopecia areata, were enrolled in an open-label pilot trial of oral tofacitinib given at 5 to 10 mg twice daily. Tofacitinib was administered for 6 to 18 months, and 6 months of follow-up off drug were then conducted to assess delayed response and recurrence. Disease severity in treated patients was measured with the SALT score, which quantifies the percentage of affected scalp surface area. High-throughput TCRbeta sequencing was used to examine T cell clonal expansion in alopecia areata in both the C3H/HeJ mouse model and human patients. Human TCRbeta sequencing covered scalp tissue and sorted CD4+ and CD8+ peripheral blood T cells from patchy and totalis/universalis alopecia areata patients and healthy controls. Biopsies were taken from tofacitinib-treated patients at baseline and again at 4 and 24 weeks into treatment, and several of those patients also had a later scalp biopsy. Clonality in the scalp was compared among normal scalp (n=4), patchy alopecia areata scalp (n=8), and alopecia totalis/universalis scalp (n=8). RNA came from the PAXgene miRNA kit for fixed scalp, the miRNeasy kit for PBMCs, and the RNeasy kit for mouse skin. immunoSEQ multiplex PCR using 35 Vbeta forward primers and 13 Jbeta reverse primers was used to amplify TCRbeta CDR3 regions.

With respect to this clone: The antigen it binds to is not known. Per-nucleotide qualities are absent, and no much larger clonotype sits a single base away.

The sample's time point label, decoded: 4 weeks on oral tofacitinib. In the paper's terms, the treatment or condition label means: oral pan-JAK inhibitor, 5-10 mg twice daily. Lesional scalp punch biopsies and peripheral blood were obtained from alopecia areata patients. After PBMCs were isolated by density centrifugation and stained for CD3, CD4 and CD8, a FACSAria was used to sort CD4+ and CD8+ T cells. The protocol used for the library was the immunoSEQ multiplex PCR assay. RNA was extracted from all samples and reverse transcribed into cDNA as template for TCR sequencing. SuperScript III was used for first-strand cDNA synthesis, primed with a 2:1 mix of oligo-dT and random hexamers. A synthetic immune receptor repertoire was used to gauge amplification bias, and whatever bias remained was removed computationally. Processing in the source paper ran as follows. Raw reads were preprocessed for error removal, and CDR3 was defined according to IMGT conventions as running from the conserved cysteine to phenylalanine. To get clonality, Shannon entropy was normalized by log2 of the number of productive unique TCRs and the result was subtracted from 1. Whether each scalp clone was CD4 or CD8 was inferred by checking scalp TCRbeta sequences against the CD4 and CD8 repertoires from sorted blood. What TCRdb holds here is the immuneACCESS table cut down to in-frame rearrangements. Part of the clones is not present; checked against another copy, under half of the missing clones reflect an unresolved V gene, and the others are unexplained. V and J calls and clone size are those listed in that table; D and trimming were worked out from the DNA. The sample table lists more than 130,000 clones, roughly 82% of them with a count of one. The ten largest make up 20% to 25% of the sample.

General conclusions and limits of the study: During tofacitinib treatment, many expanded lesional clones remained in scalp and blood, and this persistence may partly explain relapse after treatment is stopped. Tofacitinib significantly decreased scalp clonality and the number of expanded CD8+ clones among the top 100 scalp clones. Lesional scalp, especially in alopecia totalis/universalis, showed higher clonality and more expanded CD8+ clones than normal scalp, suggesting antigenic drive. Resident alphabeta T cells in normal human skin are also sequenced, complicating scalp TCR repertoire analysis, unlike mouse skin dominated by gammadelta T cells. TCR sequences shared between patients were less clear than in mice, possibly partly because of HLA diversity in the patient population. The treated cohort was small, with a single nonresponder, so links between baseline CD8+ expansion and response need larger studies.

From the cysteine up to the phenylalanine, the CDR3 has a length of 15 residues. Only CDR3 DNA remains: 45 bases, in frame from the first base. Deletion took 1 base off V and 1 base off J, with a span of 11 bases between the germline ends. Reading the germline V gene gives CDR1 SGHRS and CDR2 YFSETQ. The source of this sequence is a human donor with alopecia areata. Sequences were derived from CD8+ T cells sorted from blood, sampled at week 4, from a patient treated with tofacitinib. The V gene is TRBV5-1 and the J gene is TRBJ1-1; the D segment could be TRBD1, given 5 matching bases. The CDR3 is CASSLSGHQNTEAFF. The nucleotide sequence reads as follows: TGCGCCAGCAGCTTGAGTGGACATCAGAACACTGAAGCTTTCTTT.